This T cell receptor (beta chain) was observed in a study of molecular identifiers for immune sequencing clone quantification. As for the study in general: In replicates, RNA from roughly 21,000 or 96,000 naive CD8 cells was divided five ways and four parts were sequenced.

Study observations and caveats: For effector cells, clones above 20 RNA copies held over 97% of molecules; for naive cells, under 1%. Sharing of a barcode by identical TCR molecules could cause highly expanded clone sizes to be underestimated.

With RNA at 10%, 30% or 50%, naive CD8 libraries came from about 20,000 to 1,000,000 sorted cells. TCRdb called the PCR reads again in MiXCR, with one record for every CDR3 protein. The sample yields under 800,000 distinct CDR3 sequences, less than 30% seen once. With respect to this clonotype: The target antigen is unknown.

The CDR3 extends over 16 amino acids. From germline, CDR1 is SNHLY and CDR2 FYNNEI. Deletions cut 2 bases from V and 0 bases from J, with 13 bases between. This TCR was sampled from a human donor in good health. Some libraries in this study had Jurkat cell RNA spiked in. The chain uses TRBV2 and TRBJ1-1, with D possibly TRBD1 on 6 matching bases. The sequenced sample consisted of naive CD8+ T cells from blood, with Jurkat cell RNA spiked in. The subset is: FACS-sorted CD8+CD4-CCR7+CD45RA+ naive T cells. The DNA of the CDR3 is TGTGCCAGCAGTGAACCGGCAGGGGAAATGAACACTGAAGCTTTCTTT. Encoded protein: CASSEPAGEMNTEAFF.